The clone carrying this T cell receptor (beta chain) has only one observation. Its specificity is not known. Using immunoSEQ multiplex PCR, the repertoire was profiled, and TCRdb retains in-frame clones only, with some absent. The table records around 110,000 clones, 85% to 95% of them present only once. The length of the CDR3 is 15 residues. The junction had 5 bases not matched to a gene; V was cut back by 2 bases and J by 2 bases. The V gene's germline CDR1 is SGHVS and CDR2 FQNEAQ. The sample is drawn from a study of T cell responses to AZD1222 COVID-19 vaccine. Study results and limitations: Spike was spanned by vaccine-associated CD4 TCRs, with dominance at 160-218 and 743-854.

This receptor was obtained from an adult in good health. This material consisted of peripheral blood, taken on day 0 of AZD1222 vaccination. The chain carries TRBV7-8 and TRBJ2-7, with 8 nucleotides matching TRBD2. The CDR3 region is CASSLFSGIAYEQYF. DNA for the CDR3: TGTGCCAGCAGCTTATTTAGCGGGATCGCCTACGAGCAGTACTTC.